This T cell receptor beta chain was sequenced for a study of human T cells and chemical hapten exposure. For the study at large: Readings were taken at 6 days from patch tests that had applied 0.01% DPC to the upper back.

This CDR3 is 15 amino acids long. Trimming cost V 0 bases and J 1 base, with 9 bases left between them. Germline loops: CDR1 MGHRA, CDR2 YSYEKL. With respect to this clonotype: What it recognizes is unknown.

General study findings and limits: Counts of expanded TCRs at PT1 were positively correlated with patch test score.

Time point defined: patch test 3, about 24 weeks after DPC sensitization. This sample's treatment: therapeutic diphenylcyclopropenone sensitization with weekly scalp DPC. Whole blood that had not been fractionated was the source of extracted total RNA. TCRdb reprocessed the RACE reads with MiXCR, giving one entry per CDR3 protein. Among over 100,000 distinct CDR3 sequences listed, approximately 11% were seen once. The source of this sequence is a woman in her 50s with alopecia areata. Some clones in this sample may be carry-over from other donors' samples. The material sequenced was whole blood, taken in connection with sensitization to the hapten diphenylcyclopropenone (DPC). The chain carries TRBV4-1 and TRBJ1-1, with unresolved D. CDR3: CASSQEPGENTEAFF. CDR3 nucleotide sequence: TGCGCCAGCAGCCAAGAGCCCGGGGAGAACACTGAAGCTTTCTTT.